The entry below describes one T cell receptor beta chain. The antigen remains undetermined. The sample originates from a study of T cell responses to AZD1222 COVID-19 vaccine. Looking at the study overall: Pooled samples include second doses given at about 4 or 12 weeks. Findings of the study overall: Researchers report vaccine-associated CD4 TCRs spanning spike, with dominance at 160-218 and 743-854. Spike-specific TCRs gained breadth and depth after people received two AZD1222 doses. It should be noted that donors were predominantly white British and more often female, and clonal diversity was possibly underestimated.

Germline CDR1 SNHLY, CDR2 FYNNEI. V was clipped by 1 base and J by 4 bases; unmatched bases: 3. This CDR3 is built from 14 residues. Sequenced by immunoSEQ multiplex PCR; TCRdb stores in-frame clones only, minus some. The sample lists approximately 100,000 clones, about 88% occurring once. The receptor was isolated from an adult in good health. The chain is built from TRBV2 and TRBJ1-1, with 7 bases fitting TRBD1. The input for sequencing was peripheral blood, taken on day 0 of AZD1222 vaccination. This chain's CDR3 is CASSEETGFTEAFF. Written as DNA, the CDR3 is TGTGCCAGCAGTGAAGAGACAGGGTTCACTGAAGCTTTCTTT. Supplemented by reference TRBV2 and TRBJ1-1, the full variable domain reads EPEVTQTPSHQVTQMGQEVILRCVPISNHLYFYWYRQILGQKVEFLVSFYNNEISEKSEIFDDQFSVERPDGSNFTLKIRSTKLEDSAMYFCASSEETGFTEAFFGQGTRLTVV.